This TCR beta chain was sequenced for a study of shared clonotypes between healthy human individuals. Overall study context: The composition of the donors was a couple of women and a few men aged 18 to 49.

V was pared by 5 bases and J by 7 bases, with 15 bases between. The CDR3 covers 13 residues. Looked up from germline, CDR1 is SGHTA and CDR2 is FQGTGA. Genomic DNA (from each subset) was split evenly across several immunoSEQ plates. This table comes from immunoSEQ multiplex PCR, and its TCRdb copy is limited to in-frame clones, with some not included. The sample includes roughly 490,000 clones, around 79% seen only once; the top ten take about an eighth. Source material: PBMCs. The chain couples TRBV7-3 to TRBJ2-7; D is ambiguous. This TCR derives from a woman aged 40 to 55 in good health. Some clones in this sample may be carry-over from other donors' samples. DNA for the CDR3: TGTGCCAGCAGCCAGAGACATCTCGGGGAGCAGTACTTC. Encoded protein: CASSQRHLGEQYF.